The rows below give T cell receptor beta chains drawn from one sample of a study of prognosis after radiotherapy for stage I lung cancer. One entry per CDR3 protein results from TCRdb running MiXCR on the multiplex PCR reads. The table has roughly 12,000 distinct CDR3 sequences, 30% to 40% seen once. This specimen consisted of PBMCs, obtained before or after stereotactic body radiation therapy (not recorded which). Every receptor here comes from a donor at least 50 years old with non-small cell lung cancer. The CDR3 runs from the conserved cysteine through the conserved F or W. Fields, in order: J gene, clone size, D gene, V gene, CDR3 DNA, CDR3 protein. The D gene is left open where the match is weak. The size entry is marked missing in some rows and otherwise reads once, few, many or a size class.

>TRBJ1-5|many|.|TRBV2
TGTGCCAGCAGTGATCAAGAGGGTTTCAATCAGCCCCAGCATTTT
CASSDQEGFNQPQHF
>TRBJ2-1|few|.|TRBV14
TGTGCCAGCAGCCAATTCTTCGATGAGCAGTTCTTC
CASSQFFDEQFF
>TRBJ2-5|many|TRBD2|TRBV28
TGTGCCAGCAGTTTATTTGCGGGAGGGATGCAAGAGACCCAGTACTTC
CASSLFAGGMQETQYF
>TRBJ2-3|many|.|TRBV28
TGTGCCAGCAGAGCATCTCCCGATACGCAGTATTTT
CASRASPDTQYF
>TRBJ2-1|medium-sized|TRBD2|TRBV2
TGTGCCAGCAGTGAAGCCGCGGGGGGCCATTACAATGAGCAGTTCTTC
CASSEAAGGHYNEQFF
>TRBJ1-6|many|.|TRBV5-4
TGTGCCAGCAGCCCGCAGGGTTCGGGATCACCCCTCCACTTT
CASSPQGSGSPLHF
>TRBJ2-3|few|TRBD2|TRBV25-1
TGTGCCAGCAGTGACGGCGGGGGGACAGATACGCAGTATTTT
CASSDGGGTDTQYF
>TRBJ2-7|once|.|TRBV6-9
TGTGCCAGCAGTTTCCGGACATCGTCCTACGAGCAGTACTTC
CASSFRTSSYEQYF
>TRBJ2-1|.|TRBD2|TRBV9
TGTGCCAGCAGTGCGACTAGCTGGTGGGATGAGCAGTTCTTC
CASSATSWWDEQFF
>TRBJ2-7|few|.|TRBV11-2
TGTGCCAGCAGCCCCGGACATCCCTACGAGCAGTACTTC
CASSPGHPYEQYF
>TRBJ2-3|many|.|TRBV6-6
TGTGCCAGCAGTTACTCGAGGGCCCTTCACACAGATACGCAGTATTTT
CASSYSRALHTDTQYF
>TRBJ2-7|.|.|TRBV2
TGTGCCAGCAGTGAGCACAGAAGACAGGTAGAGCAGTACTTC
CASSEHRRQVEQYF
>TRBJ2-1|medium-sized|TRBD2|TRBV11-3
TGTGCCAGCAGCCCCAGCAGGACTAGGGGAAATGAGCAGTTCTTC
CASSPSRTRGNEQFF
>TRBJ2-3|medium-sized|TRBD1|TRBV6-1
TGTGCCAGCAGTAAAACCCGACAGGGGAAGGTTCCCACAGATACGCAGTATTTT
CASSKTRQGKVPTDTQYF